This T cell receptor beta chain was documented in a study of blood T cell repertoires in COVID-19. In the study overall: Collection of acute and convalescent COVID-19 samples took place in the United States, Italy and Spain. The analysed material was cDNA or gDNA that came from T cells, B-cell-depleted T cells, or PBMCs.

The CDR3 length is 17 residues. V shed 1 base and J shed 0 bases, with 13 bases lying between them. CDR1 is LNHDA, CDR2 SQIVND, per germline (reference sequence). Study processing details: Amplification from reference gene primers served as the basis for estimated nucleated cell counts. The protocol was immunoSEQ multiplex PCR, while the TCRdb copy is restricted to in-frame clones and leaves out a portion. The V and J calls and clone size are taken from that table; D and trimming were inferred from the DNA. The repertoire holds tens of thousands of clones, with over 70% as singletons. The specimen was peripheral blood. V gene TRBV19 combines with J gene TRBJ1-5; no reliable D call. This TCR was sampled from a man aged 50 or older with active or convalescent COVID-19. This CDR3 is CASSIGLGGHSNQPQHF. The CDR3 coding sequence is TGTGCCAGTAGTATAGGGCTCGGAGGGCATAGCAATCAGCCCCAGCATTTT.